The 2 T cell receptor beta chains in this list originate from one sample, sequenced in a study of T-cell reconstitution after alpha-beta-depleted transplantation in children. Unique molecular identifiers were used to barcode this TCRbeta library. TCRdb reprocessed the PCR reads with MiXCR, giving one entry per CDR3 protein. The sample lists approximately 400,000 distinct CDR3 sequences; roughly a tenth were seen once. Material: PBMCs from the stem cell graft donor, obtained from the stem cell graft. The receptors were sampled from a human donor who donated a stem cell graft to a child with acute myeloid leukemia.

This chain joins TRBV18 and TRBJ1-2; 11 bases are shared with TRBD1. The V segment lost 4 bases and the J segment 5 bases; nucleotides outside the gene matches: 3. CDR1 and CDR2 from the germline V gene are KGHSH and LQKENI. This CDR3 has 14 residues. This CDR3 reads CASSRGQGAYGYTF. The DNA of the CDR3 is TGTGCCAGCTCACGCGGACAGGGGGCATATGGCTACACCTTC.

At least ten counts were recorded for this clonotype. The rearrangement joins TRBV20-1 to TRBJ1-4; 8 bases fit TRBD1. CDR1 and CDR2 (germline): DFQATT, SNEGSKA (reference sequence). Germline trimming cut 1 base from V and 10 bases from J; bases unmatched to any gene: 14. This CDR3 spans 16 amino acids. The CDR3 spells CSARAPTGQALGKLFF. The CDR3 DNA reads TGCAGTGCTAGAGCCCCGACGGGACAGGCCCTGGGAAAACTGTTTTTT.